One and the same sample provided the 7 T cell receptor beta chains below, sequenced in a study of T cells in Graves' hyperthyroidism and ophthalmopathy. Amplified TCR beta CDR3 regions came from RNA transcripts. First-round RT-PCR with HTBI primers amplified the TCR CDR3 region. TCRdb re-called the multiplex PCR reads through MiXCR, storing one row per CDR3 protein. The profile shows more than 600,000 distinct CDR3 sequences, about a sixth of them singletons. The sequenced material came from blood. The source of these receptors is a man between 18 and 29 years old with Graves' hyperthyroidism.

This clonotype was counted between two and nine times. This chain joins TRBV12-3 or TRBV12-4 and TRBJ1-2; the match to TRBD1 covers 11 bases. This CDR3 contains 16 residues. The V gene end was trimmed by 3 bases and the J gene end by 0 bases; junction bases not matched to a gene: 3. CDR3 protein: CASSFGTGGANYGYTF. The CDR3 DNA sequence: TGTGCCAGCAGTTTTGGGACAGGGGGAGCTAACTATGGCTACACCTTC.

This clonotype was counted at least ten times. The rearrangement uses TRBV6-1 and TRBJ2-1; 9 bases map to TRBD2. Germline V gene lookup returns CDR1 MNHNS and CDR2 SASEGT. CDR3 length: 14 amino acids. V shed 4 bases and J 9 bases; nucleotides not matched to a gene: 7. The CDR3 nucleotides read TGTGCCAGCAGTGGAATAGCGGGAGTCGGTGAGCAGTTCTTC. It codes for CASSGIAGVGEQFF.

This clonotype was counted ten times or more. The CDR3 nucleotides read TGCAGCGGACGGACGAACACTGAAGCTTTCTTT. Amino acids: CSGRTNTEAFF. The chain links TRBV29-1 to TRBJ1-1; no definite D call. The V end was cut by 7 bases, the J end by 1 base, with 7 bases between. CDR1 is SQVTM, CDR2 ANQGSEA, per germline. CDR3 length: 11 residues.

This clonotype turned up a few times. The J gene is TRBJ2-7, the V gene TRBV7-3; D gene ambiguous. The V end lost 6 bases, the J end lost 13 bases, and 22 bases lay between the germline ends. This CDR3 has 13 amino acids. From germline, CDR1 is SGHTA and CDR2 FQGTGA. The CDR3 sequence is CASSSTGSSIAYF. The CDR3 nucleotides are TGTGCCAGCAGTAGCACCGGCTCCTCGATTGCCTACTTC.

In this sample, this clonotype turned up a few times. The rearrangement joins TRBV27 to TRBJ2-2; possible D gene TRBD2, 6 bases. This CDR3 has 14 residues. Trimming removed 7 bases at V and 1 base at J, with 10 bases between. CDR1 and CDR2 (germline): MNHEY, SMNVEV (reference sequence). The CDR3 region is CASTWGENTGELFF. In DNA form, the CDR3 reads TGTGCCAGCACTTGGGGGGAGAACACCGGGGAGCTGTTTTTT.

This clonotype was recorded many times. The V and J genes are TRBV15 and TRBJ2-1; D gene ambiguous. Trimming took off 1 base at V and 8 bases at J, with 12 bases between the two ends. There are 14 residues in the CDR3. Germline V gene lookup returns CDR1 LNHNV and CDR2 YYDKDF (reference sequence). The CDR3 DNA follows: TGTGCCACCAGCAGAGTGCAGCCATGGGATGAGCAGTTCTTC. Amino acid sequence: CATSRVQPWDEQFF.

This clonotype was counted ten times or more. The V call is TRBV7-2, the J call TRBJ2-1; D is possibly TRBD2 (5 bases). The CDR3 has 17 residues. Germline CDR1 SGHTA, CDR2 FQGNSA. The V gene lost 4 bases and the J gene lost 0 bases, with 16 bases spanning the gap. DNA of the CDR3: TGTGCCAGCAGCTCCCGGGCTTCGGGGTACTCCTACAATGAGCAGTTCTTC. Translated: CASSSRASGYSYNEQFF.